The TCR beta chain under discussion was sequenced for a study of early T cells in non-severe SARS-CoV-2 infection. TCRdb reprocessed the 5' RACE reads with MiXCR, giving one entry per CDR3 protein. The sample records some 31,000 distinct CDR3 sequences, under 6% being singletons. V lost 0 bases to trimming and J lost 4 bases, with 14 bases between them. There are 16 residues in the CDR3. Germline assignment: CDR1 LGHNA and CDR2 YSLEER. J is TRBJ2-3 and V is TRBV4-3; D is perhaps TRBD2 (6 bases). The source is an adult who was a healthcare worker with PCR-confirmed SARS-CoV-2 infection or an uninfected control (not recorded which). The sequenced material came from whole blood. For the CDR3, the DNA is TGCGCCAGCAGCCAAGAGATCGGGAGTCAGGCAGATACGCAGTATTTT. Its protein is CASSQEIGSQADTQYF.